Below are 32 T cell receptor beta chains sequenced from a single sample in a study of tumor-infiltrating lymphocytes in primary liver carcinoma. A constant-region primer primed TCR beta cDNA synthesis from 400 to 600 ng of total RNA. Libraries of TCR beta came from three nested multiplex PCR rounds with slightly modified ARM-PCR. PCR rounds one and two used TRBV1-TRBV30 forward primers with a C-beta reverse primer for around 9 cycles each. TCRdb re-called the multiplex PCR reads through MiXCR, storing one row per CDR3 protein. The sample lists roughly 80,000 distinct CDR3 sequences, 65% to 75% occurring once. Co-extraction yielded RNA and DNA from roughly 20-30 mg of unsorted bulk tissue. Sequencing was done on a sample of tumor-adjacent normal liver tissue. Every receptor here comes from a man aged 35 to 55 with primary liver carcinoma and hepatitis B virus infection.

Concerning this clonotype: One end of the junction is discordant with germline, which a read error may explain. The rearrangement joins TRBV10-3 to TRBJ1-1; maybe TRBD1 (5 bases). Germline values: CDR1 ENHRY, CDR2 SYGVKD. The CDR3 is 13 residues long. In DNA, the CDR3 is TGTGCCATCAGTATCACAGTGGACACTGAACCTTTCTTT. It is translated as CAISITVDTEPFF.

Worth noting for this clonotype: A junction boundary mismatches the germline segment, possibly from a read error. The CDR3 is CASSQTTRGRDNKQFF. As DNA, the CDR3 is TGTGCCAGCAGCCAGACGACTAGAGGGAGGGACAATAAGCAGTTCTTC. The V and J genes are TRBV4-2 and TRBJ2-1, with D possibly TRBD2 on 7 matching bases. The germline gives CDR1 LGHNA, CDR2 YNFKEQ. The length of the CDR3 is 16 residues.

This clonotype came up a few times. A much larger clone differs from this one at a single base, so this may be a read error. The J gene is TRBJ1-2, the V gene TRBV5-1; 7 nucleotides align to TRBD1. Germline V gene sequence: CDR1 SGHRS, CDR2 YFSETQ. This CDR3 is built from 13 residues. V dropped 10 bases and J dropped 0; count of bases not matched to a gene: 6. In DNA, the CDR3 is TGCGCCCGCAAGGGGGCCCCTAACTATGGCTACACCTTC. Its protein is CARKGAPNYGYTF.

The V and J genes are TRBV11-2 and TRBJ2-5; D is ambiguous. The CDR3 has 11 residues. Germline assignment: CDR1 SGHAT and CDR2 FQNNGV. Trimming removed 0 bases from V and 14 bases from J, with 10 bases in between. CDR3: CASSLDQVQYF. The CDR3 DNA follows: TGTGCCAGCAGCTTAGATCAGGTCCAATACTTC.

Worth noting for this clonotype: Given the absence of the conserved phenylalanine or tryptophan at the CDR3 end, a read error is likely. V gene TRBV28 combines with J gene TRBJ2-7, with TRBD2 matching 7 bases. The J call may be mistaken, given a closer DNA end match to TRBJ2-1. Germline V gene lookup returns CDR1 MDHEN and CDR2 SYDVKM. The CDR3 is made up of 16 amino acids. In DNA, the CDR3 is TGTGCCAGCAGGAGGACTAGGCGGTCTCACGCCTACGAGCAGTTCATC. This gives the protein CASRRTRRSHAYEQFI.

This clonotype was picked up a small number of times. The chain combines TRBV7-9 with TRBJ1-1; D is undetermined. Trimming stripped 5 bases from V and 1 base from J, with 8 bases between. The CDR3 is 13 amino acids. Germline CDR1 reads SEHNR; CDR2 reads FQNEAQ (reference sequence). CDR3 residues: CASSRVENTEAFF. The CDR3 nucleotides read TGTGCCAGCAGCCGCGTTGAGAACACTGAAGCTTTCTTT. The full variable domain, completed using reference TRBV7-9 and TRBJ1-1, is DTGVSQNPRHKITKRGQNVTFRCDPISEHNRLYWYRQTLGQGPEFLTYFQNEAQLEKSRLLSDRFSAERPKGSFSTLEIQRTEQGDSAMYLCASSRVENTEAFFGQGTRLTVV.

This clonotype was found many times. This rearrangement joins TRBV14 to TRBJ2-7; D is ambiguous. V was pared by 1 base and J by 0 bases, with 13 bases between. This CDR3 spans 16 amino acids. Per germline, CDR1 SGHDN and CDR2 FVKESK. The CDR3 DNA reads TGTGCCAGCAGCCAAGGTTCGCAGTCATCCTCCTACGAGCAGTACTTC. Its translation is CASSQGSQSSSYEQYF.

A word on this clonotype: An end of the junction differs from the germline gene, which may be a read error. The chain has TRBV11-2 and TRBJ2-1; no clear D gene. Germline CDR1 is SGHAT and CDR2 is FQNNGV. The CDR3 loop spans 16 amino acids. DNA for the CDR3: TGTGCCAACAGCTTAGAGCTCCTAGTGGGAATGTATGAACAGTTCTTC. Translation: CANSLELLVGMYEQFF.

The chain couples TRBV6-2 or TRBV6-3 to TRBJ2-7; 8 bases are shared with TRBD2. This CDR3 spans 15 amino acids. The V gene's germline CDR1 is MNHEY and CDR2 SVGEGT. After removal of 5 bases from V and 3 bases from J, the junction contained 9 bases not matched to a gene. CDR3 in amino acids: CASSRRTSRHYEQYF. The CDR3 nucleotides read TGTGCCAGCAGTCGGCGGACTAGCAGGCACTACGAGCAGTACTTC.

The sample holds one count of this clonotype. A much more abundant neighbour one base away suggests this may be a read error. The CDR3 DNA sequence: TGTGGCACTACGGGACAGGGGGTTTGGACCCAGTGCTTC. Protein: CGTTGQGVWTQCF. The chain joins TRBV6-2 or TRBV6-3 to TRBJ2-5; 11 bases align to TRBD1. Germline V CDR1 and CDR2: MNHEY, SVGEGT. This CDR3 has 13 amino acids.

With regard to this clonotype: One end of the junction is discordant with germline, which a read error may explain. This rearrangement joins TRBV4-3 to TRBJ2-1, with 8 bases matching TRBD2. This CDR3 spans 16 amino acids. Per the germline V gene, CDR1 is LGHNA and CDR2 is YSLEER. The CDR3: CASSQEAGAHYNERFF. CDR3 in DNA: TGCGCCAGCAGCCAAGAAGCGGGAGCGCATTACAATGAGCGGTTCTTC.

This clonotype has just a few counts. Mismatch with germline at one junction end may stem from a read error. As DNA, the CDR3 is TGTGACAGCTGCCCCTGGCCCACAGGGGGCAATGAGCAGTTCTTC. Its translation is CDSCPWPTGGNEQFF. This chain joins TRBV11-1 and TRBJ2-1, with 8 bases lining up with TRBD1. Germline V lookup: CDR1 SGHAT, CDR2 FQDESV (reference sequence). The CDR3 covers 15 residues. The variable domain in full, with the rest retrieved from reference TRBV11-1 and TRBJ2-1, is EAEVAQSPRYKITEKSQAVAFWCDPISGHATLYWYRQILGQGPELLVQFQDESVVDDSQLPKDRFSAERLKGVDSTLKIQPAELGDSAMYLCDSCPWPTGGNEQFFGPGTRLTVL.

CDR3: CASSHHGSSGNTIYF. CDR3 DNA: TGTGCCAGCAGCCATCACGGATCCTCTGGAAACACCATATATTTT. The chain uses TRBV14 and TRBJ1-3, with unresolved D. Trimming stripped 3 bases from V and 0 bases from J, with 9 bases between. The germline V gene has CDR1 SGHDN and CDR2 FVKESK. The length of the CDR3 is 15 residues.

This sequence joins TRBV12-3 or TRBV12-4 and TRBJ2-3, with a weak D call TRBD2 (5 bases). Trimming shortened V by 1 base and J by 9 bases, and 14 bases separated the two germline ends. CDR3 size: 14 residues. The CDR3 reads CASSLVGSRDTQYF. The CDR3 region has the DNA TGTGCCAGCAGTTTAGTGGGGAGCCGAGACACGCAGTATTTT.

Remarks on this clonotype: An end of the junction does not agree with germline; a read error may underlie this. The chain has TRBV11-2 and TRBJ2-7; 9 nucleotides align to TRBD1. Looked up from germline, CDR1 is SGHAT and CDR2 is FQNNGV. The CDR3 extends over 15 amino acids. The CDR3 reads CASSLVQGAAYELYF. The DNA of the CDR3 is TGTGCCAGCAGCTTAGTACAGGGGGCGGCCTACGAGCTGTACTTC.

Remarks on this clonotype: Mismatch with germline at one junction end may stem from a read error. V gene TRBV30 combines with J gene TRBJ2-5; maybe TRBD2 (5 bases). The CDR3 is 11 amino acids. Germline V gene data show CDR1 as GTSNPN and CDR2 as SVGIG (reference sequence). The CDR3 loop reads CAGRGGEIQYF. CDR3 DNA: TGTGCCGGGAGAGGTGGGGAGATCCAGTACTTC.

This clonotype was observed a few times. A much larger clone differs by one base, so this may be a read error. The chain recombines TRBV6-5 with TRBJ2-5; the match to TRBD2 covers 7 bases. V shed 4 bases, J shed 5 bases, and the junction held 7 bases outside the gene matches. Germline-derived CDR1 and CDR2 are MNHEY and SVGAGI. The CDR3 runs 14 residues. The CDR3 protein is CASSCTSAGETQYF. CDR3 nucleotide sequence: TGTGCCAGCAGTTGCACTAGCGCAGGGGAGACCCAGTACTTC.

Details on this clonotype: The junction shows a germline mismatch at one end, possibly a read error. The V gene is TRBV6-6, the J gene TRBJ2-2; 14 bases are shared with TRBD2. The CDR3 sequence is 17 residues long. Germline lookup yields CDR1 MNHNY and CDR2 SVGAGI (reference sequence). The CDR3 loop reads CASKGRGLAGVTGVLFF. The CDR3 DNA reads TGTGCCAGCAAGGGCCGGGGACTAGCGGGAGTTACCGGGGTGCTGTTTTTT.

A word on this clonotype: Germline and junction disagree at one end, which may indicate a read error. The rearrangement uses TRBV4-2 and TRBJ2-7, with TRBD2 as a possible D gene (6 bases). This CDR3 is built from 15 residues. Germline CDR1 and CDR2: LGHNA and YNFKEQ. The CDR3 nucleotides read TGTGCCAGTAGCCAAGTTCTAGCGACCCACTACGAGCAGTACTTC. It codes for CASSQVLATHYEQYF.

Notes on this clonotype: A read error may produce the germline difference seen at one junction end. The chain links TRBV12-3 or TRBV12-4 to TRBJ2-7, with TRBD2 identical over 10 bases. CDR3 length: 15 amino acids. The CDR3 DNA reads TGTGCCAGCAGTTCTGGGACTAGCGCTGCTTACGGGCAGTACTTC. Amino acids: CASSSGTSAAYGQYF.

Notes on this clonotype: One end of the junction is discordant with germline, which a read error may explain. The chain combines TRBV4-2 with TRBJ2-2, with D perhaps matching TRBD2 (5 bases). Germline V CDR1 and CDR2: LGHNA, YNFKEQ. CDR3 length equals 14 residues. In DNA form, the CDR3 reads TGTGCCAGCAGCATAGGGTGTTACACCGGGGAACTGTTTTTT. This codes for CASSIGCYTGELFF.

This clonotype was recorded a few times. Being one base from a much bigger clone, this may be a read error. The rearrangement uses TRBV29-1 and TRBJ2-4; a weak D match, TRBD2 (6 bases). Germline loops: CDR1 SQVTM, CDR2 ANQGSEA. The CDR3 consists of 12 residues. CDR3 residues: CNVIHGRGIQYF. As DNA, the CDR3 is TGCAACGTAATTCACGGGCGGGGCATTCAGTACTTC.

The CDR3: CISSLAGVVSGRIDEQFF. CDR3 DNA sequence: TGTATCAGCAGCTTGGCCGGGGTCGTTAGCGGGAGAATCGATGAGCAGTTCTTC. The V call is TRBV5-6, the J call TRBJ2-1; 9 nucleotides match TRBD2. The CDR3 contains 18 residues. Germline assignment: CDR1 SGHDT and CDR2 YYEEEE.

Turning to this clonotype: Mismatch with germline at one junction end may stem from a read error. This chain joins TRBV10-3 and TRBJ2-1, with 7 nucleotides matching TRBD1. The CDR3 extends over 12 amino acids. Per germline, CDR1 ENHRY and CDR2 SYGVKD. This chain's CDR3 is CVNRDSNNDQFF. The DNA for the CDR3 is TGTGTCAACCGGGACAGCAACAATGACCAGTTCTTC.

As concerns this clonotype: A read error may be the cause here, since a much bigger clone is one base away. The V call is TRBV5-1, the J call TRBJ2-3, with 8 nucleotides matching TRBD2. This CDR3 has 15 residues. V lost 1 base and J lost 4; bases outside the gene matches: 5. CDR1 SGHRS and CDR2 YFSETQ come from the germline V gene. The CDR3: CASSLYSGSADTQYF. CDR3 bases: TGCGCCAGCAGCTTGTACAGCGGGAGTGCAGATACGCAGTATTTT.

This clonotype has more than one count but fewer than ten. The CDR3 end shows no conserved phenylalanine or tryptophan, and so a read error is likely. The chain has TRBV6-5 and TRBJ2-7, with 12 positions matching TRBD2. The V and J ends lost 9 bases and 2 bases, in that order; junction bases with no gene match: 8. Germline CDR1 reads MNHEY; CDR2 reads SVGAGI. The CDR3 totals 15 residues. The CDR3 DNA reads TGTGCCAGTAGCCAGACTAGCGGGAGCACCTACGAGCAGTACCTC. It encodes CASSQTSGSTYEQYL.

Details on this clonotype: A junction end diverges from the germline sequence, so it may reflect a read error. The chain recombines TRBV11-2 with TRBJ2-7, with D possibly being TRBD2 (6 bases). Looked up from germline, CDR1 is SGHAT and CDR2 is FQNNGV. This CDR3 is 14 amino acids long. CDR3 nucleotides: TGTGCCATCAGCCCATGCGGGGATTCCTGCGAGCAGTACTTC. The encoded protein is CAISPCGDSCEQYF.

About this clonotype: This could be a read error, since a much larger clone is one nucleotide away. The chain recombines TRBV28 with TRBJ1-5; a possible D gene is TRBD1 (6 bases). Germline assignment: CDR1 MDHEN and CDR2 SYDVKM. The CDR3 loop spans 16 amino acids. Trimming removed 5 bases from V and 4 bases from J, with 18 bases in between. The CDR3 sequence: CASSTFGRGANQPQHF. DNA of the CDR3: TGTGCCAGCAGTACCTTTGGAAGGGGGGCTAATCAGCCCCAGCATTTT.

As to this clonotype: A junction end diverges from the germline sequence, so it may reflect a read error. The chain joins TRBV4-2 to TRBJ2-7, with D unresolved. This CDR3 contains 15 residues. The germline CDR1 and CDR2 sequences are LGHNA and YNFKEQ. The CDR3 here is CASSQGRLVSTEQCF. The CDR3 DNA reads as TGTGCCAGCAGCCAAGGTAGGCTAGTAAGTACCGAGCAGTGCTTC.

The chain uses TRBV19 and TRBJ1-3, with unresolved D. Germline V gene data show CDR1 as LNHDA and CDR2 as SQIVND (reference sequence). Trimming took off 8 bases at V and 0 bases at J, with 14 bases between the two ends. The CDR3 loop spans 15 amino acids. The CDR3 spells CASSAAAYSGNTIYF. CDR3 DNA sequence: TGTGCCAGTTCAGCGGCAGCATACTCTGGAAACACCATATATTTT. The full variable domain, completed using reference TRBV19 and TRBJ1-3, is DGGITQSPKYLFRKEGQNVTLSCEQNLNHDAMYWYRQDPGQGLRLIYYSQIVNDFQKGDIAEGYSVSREKKESFPLTVTSAQKNPTAFYLCASSAAAYSGNTIYFGEGSWLTVV.

The V and J genes are TRBV11-2 and TRBJ2-1, with 8 bases identical to TRBD2. The CDR3 has 16 amino acids. CDR1 is SGHAT and CDR2 is FQNNGV in the germline V gene. V shed 6 bases and J 7 bases; nucleotides not matched to a gene: 14. The CDR3 bases are TGTGCCAGCAGACTGAGGACGGGAGGGCTTCTGAATGAGCAGTTCTTC. Encoded protein: CASRLRTGGLLNEQFF.

This clonotype was observed a few times. V usage is TRBV4-2 and J usage is TRBJ2-7; TRBD1 matches 7 bases. There are 14 residues in the CDR3. Germline V gene data show CDR1 as LGHNA and CDR2 as YNFKEQ. V trimming: 6 bases; J trimming: 5 bases; junction bases outside the gene matches: 10. This CDR3 is CASSPPTGLNEQYF. For the CDR3, the DNA is TGTGCCAGCAGTCCCCCGACAGGGCTCAACGAGCAGTACTTC.